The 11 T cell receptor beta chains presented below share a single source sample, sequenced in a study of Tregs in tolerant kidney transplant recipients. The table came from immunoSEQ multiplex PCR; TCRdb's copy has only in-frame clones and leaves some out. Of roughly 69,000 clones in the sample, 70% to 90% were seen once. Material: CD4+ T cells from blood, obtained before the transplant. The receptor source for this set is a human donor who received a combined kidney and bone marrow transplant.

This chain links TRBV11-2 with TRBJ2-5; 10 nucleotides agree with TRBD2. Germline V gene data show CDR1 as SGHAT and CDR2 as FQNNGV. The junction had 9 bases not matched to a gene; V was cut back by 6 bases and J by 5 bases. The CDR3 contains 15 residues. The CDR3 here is CASRGGTSDSETQYF. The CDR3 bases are TGTGCCAGCAGAGGAGGGACTAGCGACTCGGAGACCCAGTACTTC.

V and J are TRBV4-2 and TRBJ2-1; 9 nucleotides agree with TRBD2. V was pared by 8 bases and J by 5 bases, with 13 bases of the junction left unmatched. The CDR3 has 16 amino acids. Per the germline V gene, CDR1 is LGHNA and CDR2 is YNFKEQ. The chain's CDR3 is CASRKVAGDRDNEQFF. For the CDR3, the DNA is TGTGCCAGCCGCAAAGTAGCGGGAGACCGGGACAATGAGCAGTTCTTC.

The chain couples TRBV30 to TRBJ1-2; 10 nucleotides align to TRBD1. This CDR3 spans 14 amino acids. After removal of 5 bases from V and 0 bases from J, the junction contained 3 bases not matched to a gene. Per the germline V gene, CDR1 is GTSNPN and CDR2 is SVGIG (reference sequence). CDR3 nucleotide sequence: TGTGCCTGGTGGGACAGGGGAACTAACTATGGCTACACCTTC. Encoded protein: CAWWDRGTNYGYTF.

In DNA form, the CDR3 reads TGTGCCAGCAGCTTAGTTCTGCAGGGGAACTACGAGCAGTACTTC. It translates to CASSLVLQGNYEQYF. This chain links TRBV7-8 with TRBJ2-7, with D perhaps matching TRBD1 (6 bases). Per germline, CDR1 SGHVS and CDR2 FQNEAQ. V gave up 1 base and J gave up 3 bases, with 13 bases separating them. The CDR3 covers 15 residues.

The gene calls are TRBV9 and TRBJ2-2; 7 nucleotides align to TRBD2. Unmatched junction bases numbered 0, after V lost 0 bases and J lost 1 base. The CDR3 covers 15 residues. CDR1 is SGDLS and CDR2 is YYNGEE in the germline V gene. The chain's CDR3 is CASSVASGNTGELFF. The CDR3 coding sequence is TGTGCCAGCAGCGTAGCTAGCGGGAACACCGGGGAGCTGTTTTTT.

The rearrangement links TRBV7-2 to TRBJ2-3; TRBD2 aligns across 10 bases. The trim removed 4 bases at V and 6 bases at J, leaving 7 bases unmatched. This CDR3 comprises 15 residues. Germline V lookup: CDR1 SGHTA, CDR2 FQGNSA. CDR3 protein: CASSSPSGSRDTQYF. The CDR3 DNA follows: TGTGCCAGCAGCTCCCCTAGCGGGAGTCGGGATACGCAGTATTTT.

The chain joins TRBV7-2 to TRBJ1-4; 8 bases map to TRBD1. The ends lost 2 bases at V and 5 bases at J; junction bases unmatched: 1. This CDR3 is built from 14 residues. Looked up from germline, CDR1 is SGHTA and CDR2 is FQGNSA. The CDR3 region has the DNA TGTGCCAGCAGCTTATGGACAGGGAATGAAAAACTGTTTTTT. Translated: CASSLWTGNEKLFF. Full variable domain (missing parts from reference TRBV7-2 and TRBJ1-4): GAGVSQSPSNKVTEKGKDVELRCDPISGHTALYWYRQSLGQGLEFLIYFQGNSAPDKSGLPSDRFSAERTGGSVSTLTIQRTQQEDSAVYLCASSLWTGNEKLFFGSGTQLSVL.

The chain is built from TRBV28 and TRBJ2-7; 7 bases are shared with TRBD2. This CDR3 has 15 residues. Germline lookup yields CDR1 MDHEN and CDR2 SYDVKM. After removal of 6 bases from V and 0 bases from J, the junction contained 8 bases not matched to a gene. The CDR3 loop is CASRPPSGSSYEQYF. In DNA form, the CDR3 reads TGTGCCAGCAGACCCCCTAGCGGTAGCTCCTACGAGCAGTACTTC.

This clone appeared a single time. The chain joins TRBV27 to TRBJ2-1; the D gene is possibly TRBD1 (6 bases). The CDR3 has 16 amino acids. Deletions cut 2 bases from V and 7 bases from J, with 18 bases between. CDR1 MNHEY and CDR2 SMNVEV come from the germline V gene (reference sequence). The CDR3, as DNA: TGTGCCAGCAGTTTAGGATTCGCGAAGGGGGAAAATGAGCAGTTCTTC. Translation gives CASSLGFAKGENEQFF.

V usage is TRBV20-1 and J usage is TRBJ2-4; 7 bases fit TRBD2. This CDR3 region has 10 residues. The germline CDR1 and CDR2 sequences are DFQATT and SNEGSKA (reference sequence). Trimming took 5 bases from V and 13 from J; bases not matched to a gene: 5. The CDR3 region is CSADGLVQYF. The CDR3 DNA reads TGCAGTGCTGACGGACTAGTACAGTACTTC.

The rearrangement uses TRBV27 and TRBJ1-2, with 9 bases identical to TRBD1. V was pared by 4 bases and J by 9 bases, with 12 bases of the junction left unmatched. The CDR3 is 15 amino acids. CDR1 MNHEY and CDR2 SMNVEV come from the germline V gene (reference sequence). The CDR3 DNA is TGTGCCAGCAGTTCCCTAACGACAGGGGGATTCAGCTACACCTTC. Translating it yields CASSSLTTGGFSYTF.